Listed below are T cell receptor beta chains from one sample, sequenced in a study of cytomegalovirus exposure and HLA in healthy donors. Profiled with immunoSEQ multiplex PCR; TCRdb holds only in-frame clones, not every one. The sample includes tens of thousands of clones, under 95% of them seen just once. Sample: PBMCs. The source of these receptors is a woman in her 30s in good health and CMV-seronegative. Each CDR3 is given with its conserved first and last residue. A D gene is named only where the DNA matches it firmly. A clone size is listed for some rows: how often the clone was seen (once, few, many), or a class if it is expanded.

TRBV7-9	-	TRBD2	TRBJ2-2	CASKWNRSSGRAGTGELFF	TGTGCCTCGAAATGGAATCGGTCTAGCGGGAGGGCCGGTACCGGGGAGCTGTTTTTT
TRBV27	-	-	TRBJ2-7	CASSIRQGGYYEQYF	TGTGCCAGCAGCATCCGGCAGGGTGGATACTACGAGCAGTACTTC
TRBV5-6	-	TRBD1	TRBJ1-5	CASSWDRNQPQHF	TGTGCCAGCAGCTGGGACAGAAATCAGCCCCAGCATTTT
TRBV5-1	-	TRBD2	TRBJ2-7	CASSSGLAATYEQYF	TGCGCCAGCAGCTCCGGACTAGCGGCTACCTACGAGCAGTACTTC
TRBV27	-	TRBD2	TRBJ2-1	CASSPGLAGRGTEQFF	TGTGCCAGCAGCCCGGGACTAGCGGGGAGGGGTACTGAGCAGTTCTTC
TRBV6-5	-	-	TRBJ2-7	CASTRTTRTAYEQYF	TGTGCCAGCACCCGGACTACCCGGACTGCCTACGAGCAGTACTTC
TRBV29-1	once	-	TRBJ2-7	CSVRTDKAYEQYF	TGCAGCGTTCGGACAGATAAAGCCTACGAGCAGTACTTC
TRBV18	-	-	TRBJ2-1	CASSPPGGSVSYNEQFF	TGTGCCAGCTCACCACCCGGAGGGAGCGTGTCCTACAATGAGCAGTTCTTC
TRBV6-6	-	-	TRBJ2-3	CASSSRVESTDTQYF	TGTGCCAGCAGTTCTCGAGTTGAGAGCACAGATACGCAGTATTTT
TRBV5-1	-	TRBD1	TRBJ1-1	CASSSGTGMNTEAFF	TGCGCCAGCAGCTCCGGGACAGGGATGAACACTGAAGCTTTCTTT
TRBV4-2	-	TRBD2	TRBJ2-2	CASSSISGLGTGELFF	TGTGCCAGCAGCTCAATATCGGGACTAGGCACCGGGGAGCTGTTTTTT
TRBV4-3	-	TRBD2	TRBJ2-2	CASTMGTSGGRELFF	TGCGCCAGCACCATGGGGACTAGCGGGGGTAGGGAGCTGTTTTTT
TRBV7-2	-	-	TRBJ1-5	CASNVGRGGNQPQHF	TGTGCCAGCAACGTAGGCAGGGGAGGCAATCAGCCCCAGCATTTT
TRBV28	-	-	TRBJ2-4	CASSLSFHRAAKNIQYF	TGTGCCAGCAGTTTATCCTTCCACAGGGCGGCCAAAAACATTCAGTACTTC
TRBV2	-	-	TRBJ2-5	CASSPRQIQETQYF	TGTGCCAGCAGTCCGAGACAGATACAAGAGACCCAGTACTTC
TRBV7-3	-	-	TRBJ2-3	CASSLTGVGTDTQYF	TGTGCCAGCAGCTTAACGGGAGTGGGCACAGATACGCAGTATTTT
TRBV6-6	-	-	TRBJ2-1	CASSSPTGGEQFF	TGTGCCAGCAGTTCGCCGACAGGTGGCGAGCAGTTCTTC
TRBV14	-	TRBD2	TRBJ2-1	CASARTSGRGGEQFF	TGTGCCAGCGCACGGACTAGCGGGAGAGGGGGTGAGCAGTTCTTC
TRBV5-1	once	-	TRBJ2-3	CASSKRQQRSTDTQYF	TGCGCCAGCAGCAAAAGACAGCAACGGAGCACAGATACGCAGTATTTT
TRBV11-2	-	TRBD2	TRBJ2-7	CASSLSGGNYEQYF	TGTGCCAGCAGCTTATCGGGAGGGAACTACGAGCAGTACTTC
TRBV6-1	-	-	TRBJ2-5	CASSGRGVNF	TGTGCCAGCAGTGGAAGGGGCGTCAACTTC
TRBV11-1	-	TRBD2	TRBJ2-7	CASSYTSGGPYEQYF	TGTGCCAGCAGCTATACTAGCGGGGGCCCCTACGAGCAGTACTTC
TRBV6-6	-	TRBD1	TRBJ2-1	CASRQGEMYNEQFF	TGTGCCAGCAGACAGGGGGAGATGTACAATGAGCAGTTCTTC
TRBV9	-	TRBD1	TRBJ1-2	CASGPGQGYGYTF	TGTGCCAGCGGACCGGGACAGGGCTATGGCTACACCTTC
TRBV4-2	once	TRBD2	TRBJ2-3	CASSQDLAGGPTDTQYF	TGTGCCAGCAGCCAAGATCTTGCGGGAGGGCCGACAGATACGCAGTATTTT
TRBV6-1	-	-	TRBJ1-3	CATTGISGNTIYF	TGTGCCACCACAGGAATCTCTGGAAACACCATATATTTT
TRBV5-4	-	TRBD1	TRBJ1-1	CASSLDQGAYTEAFF	TGTGCCAGCAGCTTGGATCAGGGGGCCTACACTGAAGCTTTCTTT
TRBV6-6	-	-	TRBJ1-2	CASRGGDYGYTF	TGTGCCAGCAGGGGGGGTGACTATGGCTACACCTTC
TRBV6-1	-	-	TRBJ1-5	CASRRGGGGQPQHF	TGTGCCAGCAGGAGGGGGGGAGGGGGTCAGCCCCAGCATTTT
TRBV18	-	TRBD1	TRBJ1-4	CASSPFGQGLNEKLFF	TGTGCCAGCTCACCATTTGGACAGGGCCTTAATGAAAAACTGTTTTTT
TRBV19	-	TRBD1	TRBJ1-2	CASPIYPQGAHGYTF	TGTGCCAGTCCCATTTACCCACAGGGGGCCCATGGCTACACCTTC
TRBV7-3	-	TRBD2	TRBJ2-7	CASSLDASGRARSSEQYF	TGTGCCAGCAGCTTAGATGCTAGCGGGAGGGCCCGGTCTTCCGAGCAGTACTTC
TRBV6-5	-	TRBD1	TRBJ1-1	CASSQTGTGGAGAFF	TGTGCCAGCAGCCAGACCGGGACAGGGGGCGCGGGGGCTTTCTTT
TRBV11-2	-	-	TRBJ1-1	CASSRTVSNTEAFF	TGTGCCAGCAGCCGGACAGTCTCGAACACTGAAGCTTTCTTT
TRBV5-8	-	-	TRBJ2-7	CASSSDTYEQYF	TGTGCCAGCAGCTCGGACACATACGAGCAGTACTTC
TRBV5-1	-	TRBD2	TRBJ2-1	CASGKAGGSYNEQFF	TGCGCCAGCGGAAAAGCGGGAGGGTCCTACAATGAGCAGTTCTTC
TRBV7-2	-	TRBD2	TRBJ2-1	CASSPATGLENNEQFF	TGTGCCAGCAGCCCGGCTACTGGACTAGAAAACAATGAGCAGTTCTTC
TRBV15	-	TRBD1	TRBJ1-1	CATSSRDSMNTEAFF	TGTGCCACCAGCTCACGGGACAGCATGAACACTGAAGCTTTCTTT
TRBV4-1	-	TRBD1	TRBJ2-7	CASSQDISAGQGDYEQYF	TGCGCCAGCAGCCAAGATATTTCGGCGGGACAGGGGGACTACGAGCAGTACTTC
TRBV9	-	-	TRBJ2-1	CASSVEAGVTTNEQFF	TGTGCCAGCAGCGTAGAAGCAGGGGTGACTACCAATGAGCAGTTCTTC
TRBV7-2	-	-	TRBJ2-3	CASSLVGDTFTDTQYF	TGTGCCAGCAGTTTAGTCGGGGACACCTTCACAGATACGCAGTATTTT
TRBV30	once	TRBD2	TRBJ2-2	CAWRSGSAPGELFF	TGTGCCTGGCGTAGCGGGAGTGCCCCCGGGGAGCTGTTTTTT
TRBV5-1	-	TRBD2	TRBJ2-3	CASSIRDGLAGGMRDTQYF	TGCGCCAGCAGTATCCGGGACGGACTAGCGGGGGGGATGAGAGATACGCAGTATTTT
TRBV5-1	-	TRBD1	TRBJ1-2	CASSVTGDYGYTF	TGCGCCAGCAGCGTGACAGGGGACTATGGCTACACCTTC
TRBV28	-	-	TRBJ1-4	CATGILGNEKLFF	TGTGCCACCGGGATTCTGGGGAATGAAAAACTGTTTTTT
TRBV7-2	-	TRBD2	TRBJ2-1	CASSLSPGGGREQFF	TGTGCCAGCAGCTTATCCCCCGGGGGGGGGCGCGAGCAGTTCTTC
TRBV27	-	-	TRBJ1-2	CASRRLQGNYGYTF	TGTGCCAGCAGGCGACTACAGGGTAACTATGGCTACACCTTC
TRBV7-2	-	-	TRBJ2-7	CASSLDQGDEQYF	TGTGCCAGCAGCTTAGATCAGGGTGACGAGCAGTACTTC
TRBV7-2	-	-	TRBJ1-2	CASSPTGVPYGYTF	TGTGCCAGCAGCCCGACCGGAGTTCCATATGGCTACACCTTC
TRBV5-1	-	TRBD1	TRBJ1-4	CASSLGQGRTTNEKLFF	TGCGCCAGCAGCTTGGGACAGGGCCGAACAACTAATGAAAAACTGTTTTTT
TRBV18	once	-	TRBJ2-1	CASSPDSYNEQFF	TGTGCCAGCTCTCCTGACAGTTACAATGAGCAGTTCTTC
TRBV6-6	-	-	TRBJ1-2	CASSQRAGDYGYTF	TGTGCCAGCAGTCAACGGGCGGGTGACTATGGCTACACCTTC
TRBV30	-	-	TRBJ2-1	CAWKRIYNEQFF	TGTGCCTGGAAGCGGATCTACAATGAGCAGTTCTTC
TRBV9	-	-	TRBJ2-3	CASSVRTESTDTQYF	TGTGCCAGCAGCGTACGGACAGAAAGCACAGATACGCAGTATTTT
TRBV6-1	-	-	TRBJ2-7	CASSQQGYEQYF	TGTGCCAGCAGCCAACAGGGCTACGAGCAGTACTTC
TRBV6-1	-	-	TRBJ2-7	CASSEVPNPREQYF	TGTGCCAGCAGTGAAGTACCTAACCCCAGGGAGCAGTACTTC
TRBV9	-	-	TRBJ1-4	CASSSNGQPNEKLFF	TGTGCCAGCAGCTCGAACGGACAGCCAAATGAAAAACTGTTTTTT
TRBV7-3	-	TRBD2	TRBJ2-3	CASSIRLARSDTQYF	TGTGCCAGCAGCATCAGACTAGCAAGGTCAGATACGCAGTATTTT
TRBV7-2	-	TRBD2	TRBJ2-5	CASSFSGRTQETQYF	TGTGCCAGCAGCTTTAGCGGGAGAACTCAAGAGACCCAGTACTTC
TRBV2	-	-	TRBJ2-7	CASRPRVSGSYEQYF	TGTGCCAGCAGACCGAGGGTGAGTGGCTCCTACGAGCAGTACTTC